This T cell receptor beta chain is drawn from a study of blood T cell repertoires in COVID-19. Clones were sequenced by immunoSEQ multiplex PCR, and TCRdb holds only the in-frame ones, with some missing. The sample carries 150,000 to 200,000 clones, just under 85% recorded once. The J segment lost 5 bases and the V segment lost 5 bases, leaving 14 bases of the junction unmatched. CDR1 is SNHLY and CDR2 is FYNNEI in the germline V gene. The CDR3 is 17 amino acids. This clonotype was sampled from a woman of 80 years or more with COVID-19, enrolled during active disease. The material sequenced was peripheral blood. This chain uses TRBV2 with TRBJ2-3; 9 positions agree with TRBD1. The CDR3 sequence: CASSPNPPTGGGDTQYF. The DNA of the CDR3 is TGTGCCAGCAGTCCCAACCCCCCGACAGGGGGAGGAGATACGCAGTATTTT.